The source of this T cell receptor beta chain is a study of read filtering for tumor transcriptome and immune sequencing (dated by TCRdb to 2020 to 2021). Context from the whole study: Of the patients in the cohort, approximately 17 were male and over 11 were female, and their mean age was roughly 68 years, with a range of roughly 45 to 80. The study compared TCR repertoires from targeted immune repertoire sequencing and bulk whole-transcriptome sequencing run on the same bone marrow samples. Per sample, about 4.05 to 10.27 million TCR-region mapped reads were obtained with IR-seq, compared with only about 85 to 1,400 with RNA-seq. As a main aim, a read-filtering strategy for immune repertoire data was addressed, with the specific question being whether clonotypes supported by a single read should be removed. By revised international staging, 8 or 9 patients were R-ISS I, some 17 were R-ISS II and over 5 were R-ISS III. After DNase treatment, whole-transcriptome libraries were prepared with the TruSeq RNA Access Library Prep Kit. Broad study findings and their caveats: When single-read clonotypes were removed, the proportions of shared clonotypes in IR-seq and RNA-seq correlated more strongly. Compared with RNA-seq, IR-seq captured clonotypes at much higher depth and more reliably, and a smaller IR-seq throughput was enough to identify most shared clonotypes. Single-read clonotypes made up around 80% of clonotypes but only approximately 3.7% of total reads in IR-seq, compared with just under 75% of clonotypes and around 45% of reads in RNA-seq. The sorted CD138-negative fraction was a mixed bone marrow immune population, not purified T cells.

The Immunoverse kit was used to build TCR libraries from roughly 370 ng RNA, with molecular barcoded adaptors covering alpha/delta and beta/gamma chains. TCR library preparation used the same RNA that was used for transcriptome sequencing. An Illumina HiSeq 4000 with 2 x 150 cycles was used to sequence the TCR libraries. For the original study's pipeline: Using MiXCR, which included quality filtering and error correction, TCR reads were aligned to human V, D, J and C references and then assembled into CDR3 clonotypes. The tcR package in R was used to analyze clonotype counts and gene usage diversity. For inspection of raw mapping reads, RNA-seq reads were mapped by STAR aligner version 2.5.3a onto GRCh37 of the human genome. To test how sequencing depth affects detected clonotypes, IR-seq fastq files were randomly downsampled with Seqtk 1.3. TCRdb trimmed public reads at Q25 via fastp, called clones via MiXCR and kept in-frame beta chains. Rows merge per CDR3 protein into single entries with the most common DNA and genes. The V and J calls come from TCRdb's annotation, not from the publication. The sample table holds some 120,000 distinct CDR3 sequences, of which under 15% were seen once. The ten most abundant clones make up about 11% of the sample.

At least ten counts were recorded for this clonotype. Its antigen has not been determined. No base-level quality is on record; no much larger clone is a single base apart. Bone marrow was sampled from every patient at the time of active disease. Ficoll-Hypaque density gradient centrifugation was used to isolate the bone marrow mononuclear cells. Myeloma plasma cells were removed and CD138-negative cells were collected by negative selection after labeling with CD138 magnetic microbeads on a MACS separator. Flow cytometry on an Attune NxT with CD138 antibodies was used to check the purity of the isolated cells. Total RNA was extracted using TRIzol reagent and was quantified on a NanoDrop spectrophotometer. Paired RNA-seq and IR-seq were performed on the CD138-negative bone marrow sample of each patient. CDR1 SQVTM and CDR2 ANQGSEA were looked up in the germline V gene. V was cut back by 6 bases and J by 3 bases, leaving a gap of 19 bases between them. The CDR3 covers 15 residues, taking in both the cysteine and the phenylalanine. The retained sequence is limited to the CDR3, 45 bases, with the frame set at the first base.

The sequence was collected from a donor aged 40 or over with multiple myeloma. Source material: a population of CD138-negative cells sorted from bone marrow. The cell subset or site label on this specimen signifies: bone marrow mononuclear cells depleted of CD138+ plasma/myeloma cells by negative magnetic selection. Recombination linked TRBV29-1 to TRBJ2-3; a tentative D match to TRBD1 spans 5 bases. The encoded CDR3 is CSVDPGFLQTDTQYF. The DNA sequence is given as TGCAGCGTGGATCCAGGGTTCCTACAAACAGATACGCAGTATTTT.